This section outlines one T cell receptor (beta chain) sequence together with its context. Its antigen remains unidentified. UMI-labeled 5' RACE was the method by which TCR beta libraries were made. TCRdb reprocessed the 5' RACE reads; each CDR3 protein has one entry and no DNA is given. The table for this sample gives 5,000 to 6,500 distinct CDR3 sequences. The source of the sample is a study of human CD8 memory T cell subsets. The CDR3 totals 13 residues. CDR1 is DFQATT, CDR2 SNEGSKA, per germline (reference sequence). The study, taken as a whole, reports: Diversity in stem-like memory and precursor exhausted T cells was similarly high, unlike effector memory cells.

This sequence originates from a human donor in good health. Sequenced: CD8+ T cells from PBMCs. The chain has TRBV20-1 and TRBJ2-5; TCRdb's D call of TRBD1 is untestable without DNA. The CDR3 loop reads CSAPRTSGVTQYF.